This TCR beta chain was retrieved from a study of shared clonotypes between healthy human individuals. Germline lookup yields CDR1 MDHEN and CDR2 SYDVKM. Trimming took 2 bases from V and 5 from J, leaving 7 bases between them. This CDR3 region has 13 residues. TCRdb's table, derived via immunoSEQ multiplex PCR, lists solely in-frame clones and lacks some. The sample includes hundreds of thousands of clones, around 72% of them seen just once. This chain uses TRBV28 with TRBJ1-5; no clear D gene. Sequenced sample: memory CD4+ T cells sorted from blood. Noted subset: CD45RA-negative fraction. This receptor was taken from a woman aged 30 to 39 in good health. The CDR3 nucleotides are TGTGCCAGCAGTTTAGCAGGATATCAGCCCCAGCATTTT. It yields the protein CASSLAGYQPQHF.